The sequence of this T cell receptor (beta chain) was determined in a study of blood T cell repertoires in COVID-19. Looking at the study overall: COVID-19 samples collected from the United States, Italy and Spain covered acute and convalescent phases. In each case, the material was cDNA or gDNA derived from T cells, B-cell-depleted T cells, or PBMCs.

As originally analysed: Using reference gene primer amplification, nucleated cell counts were estimated. Assay: immunoSEQ multiplex PCR; the TCRdb copy retains only in-frame clones and omits some. That table gives V, J and clone size, and the DNA gave D and trimming. Among roughly 89,000 clones listed, 80% were seen once. This clone came up once. This CDR3 comprises 13 residues. Germline values: CDR1 MDHEN, CDR2 SYDVKM. Trimming cost V 2 bases and J 0 bases, with 4 bases left between them. Sequencing input: peripheral blood. The rearrangement uses TRBV28 and TRBJ1-1, with D hard to call. The sequence was obtained from a woman aged 70-85 years with acute or convalescent COVID-19. The CDR3 sequence is CASSLSLNTEAFF. The CDR3 DNA is TGTGCCAGCAGTTTAAGCTTGAACACTGAAGCTTTCTTT.